What follows describes a single T cell receptor (beta chain). The library targeted TCRbeta and was prepared with unique molecular identifiers. MiXCR was run by TCRdb on the PCR reads, yielding one entry per CDR3 protein. The table records 300,000 to 400,000 distinct CDR3 sequences, 16% of them present only once. The source of the sample is a study of T-cell reconstitution after alpha-beta-depleted transplantation in children. The germline V gene encodes CDR1 SGHRS and CDR2 YFSETQ. The CDR3 is made up of 14 amino acids. V lost 4 bases and J 1 base, leaving 11 bases between the germline ends. The V gene is TRBV5-1, the J gene TRBJ2-5; no definite D call. The origin of this receptor is a male patient aged 2 to 9 who had a stem cell transplant for acute lymphoblastic leukemia, so the T cells may come from the graft donor. Sample: PBMCs, mostly from graft donor cells, taken 360 days after TCRalphabeta/CD19-depleted stem cell transplant. DNA of the CDR3: TGCGCCAGCAGCCTCCTCGCTATCCAAGAGACCCAGTACTTC. It encodes CASSLLAIQETQYF. The entire variable domain, with the rest obtained from reference TRBV5-1 and TRBJ2-5, is as follows: KAGVTQTPRYLIKTRGQQVTLSCSPISGHRSVSWYQQTPGQGLQFLFEYFSETQRNKGNFPGRFSGRQFSNSRSEMNVSTLELGDSALYLCASSLLAIQETQYFGPGTRLLVL.